Shown below are 28 T cell receptor beta chains from a single sample sequenced in a study of blood T cell repertoires in COVID-19 (dated by TCRdb to 2020 to 2021). Libraries were made using the immunoSEQ multiplex PCR assay. TCRdb took this table from immuneACCESS and kept in-frame rearrangements with V and J called. Such tables lack part of the clones; where checked against another copy, unresolved V genes explain under half of the gap, and the rest is unexplained. This sample lists 150,000 to 200,000 clones; under 85% were detected once. About 8.3% of the sample is held by the ten biggest clonotypes. The sample taken for sequencing was peripheral blood. The receptor set was obtained from a woman aged 70 to 79 with COVID-19, enrolled during active disease.

The rearrangement links TRBV10-3 to TRBJ1-5, with TRBD1 matching over 11 bases. This CDR3 has 15 residues. V lost 6 bases, J lost 2 bases, and 3 bases stayed unmatched. CDR1 is ENHRY and CDR2 is SYGVKD in the germline V gene. The CDR3 nucleotides read TGTGCCATCAGGGGGGACAGGGGGGGCAATCAGCCCCAGCATTTT. Translated: CAIRGDRGGNQPQHF.

This chain connects TRBV12-3 or TRBV12-4 to TRBJ1-4, with D unclear. Trimming removed 6 bases from V and 11 bases from J, with 10 bases in between. CDR3 length equals 11 residues. CDR3 loop: CASSRTAKLFF. The CDR3 coding sequence is TGTGCCAGCAGCCGTACAGCTAAACTGTTTTTT.

This clone was detected only a few times. The chain carries TRBV7-2 and TRBJ2-2; D gene unclear. Germline V gene data show CDR1 as SGHTA and CDR2 as FQGNSA. The V gene lost 2 bases and the J gene lost 0 bases, with 13 bases spanning the gap. This CDR3 has 17 amino acids. The DNA of the CDR3 is TGTGCCAGCAGCTTAAATTCTCCAGGTTCGAACACCGGGGAGCTGTTTTTT. Its translation: CASSLNSPGSNTGELFF. The full variable domain, with the rest looked up from reference TRBV7-2 and TRBJ2-2, is GAGVSQSPSNKVTEKGKDVELRCDPISGHTALYWYRQSLGQGLEFLIYFQGNSAPDKSGLPSDRFSAERTGGSVSTLTIQRTQQEDSAVYLCASSLNSPGSNTGELFFGEGSRLTVL.

This sequence joins TRBV11-3 and TRBJ2-3; 9 bases are shared with TRBD2. Looked up from germline, CDR1 is SGHNT and CDR2 is YENEEA. V shed 5 bases, J shed 2 bases, and the junction held 11 bases outside the gene matches. The CDR3 sequence is 17 residues long. CDR3 region: CASSPRSSGLATDTQYF. DNA of the CDR3: TGTGCCAGCAGCCCCCGAAGTTCGGGACTAGCCACAGATACGCAGTATTTT. The whole variable domain, filled in from reference TRBV11-3 and TRBJ2-3, reads EAGVVQSPRYKIIEKKQPVAFWCNPISGHNTLYWYLQNLGQGPELLIRYENEEAVDDSQLPKDRFSAERLKGVDSTLKIQPAELGDSAVYLCASSPRSSGLATDTQYFGPGTRLTVL.

The V gene is TRBV4-3, the J gene TRBJ2-1, with 13 nucleotides matching TRBD2. The CDR3 has 15 residues. The germline CDR1 and CDR2 sequences are LGHNA and YSLEER. With V trimmed by 5 bases and J by 7 bases, 5 bases remained unmatched. This chain's CDR3 is CASSILAGGPNEQFF. The CDR3 nucleotides are TGCGCCAGCAGCATACTAGCGGGAGGGCCAAATGAGCAGTTCTTC.

The chain uses TRBV5-1 and TRBJ2-1; 8 nucleotides line up with TRBD1. CDR3 length: 19 amino acids. Trimming removed 0 bases from V and 6 bases from J; junction bases left unmatched: 17. CDR1 is SGHRS and CDR2 is YFSETQ in the germline V gene. In DNA form, the CDR3 reads TGCGCCAGCAGCTTGGGGCAGGGGGCTATGGGATGGACAGGCAATGAGCAGTTCTTC. Translation: CASSLGQGAMGWTGNEQFF.

V usage is TRBV5-5 and J usage is TRBJ2-5; TRBD1 matches at 10 bases. The V segment lost 2 bases and the J segment 2 bases; nucleotides outside the gene matches: 3. The germline CDR1 and CDR2 sequences are SGHKS and YYEKEE (reference sequence). The CDR3 is 15 residues long. CDR3 sequence reads: CASSFGQGGQETQYF. CDR3 nucleotide sequence: TGTGCCAGCAGCTTCGGACAGGGGGGACAAGAGACCCAGTACTTC.

The chain uses TRBV5-1 and TRBJ2-1; the match to TRBD2 covers 8 bases. This CDR3 is 15 amino acids long. Trimming cost V 2 bases and J 4 bases; bases outside gene matches: 5. CDR1 and CDR2 (germline): SGHRS, YFSETQ. DNA for the CDR3: TGCGCCAGCAGCTTCGGCGGGAGGACGTACAATGAGCAGTTCTTC. This encodes CASSFGGRTYNEQFF.

The V and J genes are TRBV30 and TRBJ2-1, with D possibly TRBD1 on 7 matching bases. CDR1 is GTSNPN and CDR2 is SVGIG in the germline V gene (reference sequence). The CDR3 spans 15 residues. V was cut by 5 bases and J by 10 bases, with 24 bases left in between. The DNA for the CDR3 is TGTGCCTGGTTACTGGGACAGCGGTCAGCGGGCGAGCAGTTCTTC. Protein: CAWLLGQRSAGEQFF.

V usage is TRBV3-1 (or the pseudogene TRBV3-2) and J usage is TRBJ2-1; 10 bases agree with TRBD2. V trimming: 6 bases; J trimming: 8 bases; junction bases outside the gene matches: 13. This CDR3 region has 16 residues. Germline CDR1 reads LGHDT; CDR2 reads YNNKEL (reference sequence). CDR3 sequence reads: CASSRRGAGGPDEQFF. Written as DNA, the CDR3 is TGTGCCAGCAGTCGACGGGGAGCGGGAGGGCCCGATGAGCAGTTCTTC.

The CDR3 reads CASSLSLGLETQYF. Written as DNA, the CDR3 is TGTGCCAGCAGCTTGTCCCTGGGCCTAGAGACCCAGTACTTC. The chain couples TRBV11-2 to TRBJ2-5, with unresolved D. The V and J ends lost 3 bases and 4 bases respectively, with 12 bases between them. This CDR3 spans 14 amino acids. CDR1 and CDR2 (germline): SGHAT, FQNNGV.

V and J are TRBV19 and TRBJ2-2; possible D gene TRBD2, 6 bases. The CDR3 loop spans 15 amino acids. Between the trimmed V and J ends, which lost 1 base and 4 bases, there was a span of 10 bases. Germline values: CDR1 LNHDA, CDR2 SQIVND (reference sequence). CDR3 DNA: TGTGCCAGTAGTATAGCACTAGCCCCCACCGGGGAGCTGTTTTTT. It yields the protein CASSIALAPTGELFF.

The chain couples TRBV2 to TRBJ2-1, with 12 bases aligning to TRBD2. The V gene's germline CDR1 is SNHLY and CDR2 FYNNEI. This CDR3 has 16 residues. J lost 6 bases, V lost 3 bases, and 6 bases had no gene match. CDR3 DNA: TGTGCCAGCAGTGACCGACTAGCGGGAGACCGCAATGAGCAGTTCTTC. Translated, it gives CASSDRLAGDRNEQFF.

The chain employs TRBV5-1 and TRBJ2-6, with 8 bases aligning to TRBD1. CDR1 SGHRS and CDR2 YFSETQ come from the germline V gene. Germline trimming cut 4 bases from V and 4 bases from J; bases unmatched to any gene: 4. The CDR3 is 15 amino acids. CDR3 in DNA: TGCGCCAGCAGCCTACAGGGGGGCGGGGCCAACGTCCTGACTTTC. Translating it yields CASSLQGGGANVLTF. The full variable domain, rest sourced from reference TRBV5-1 and TRBJ2-6, is KAGVTQTPRYLIKTRGQQVTLSCSPISGHRSVSWYQQTPGQGLQFLFEYFSETQRNKGNFPGRFSGRQFSNSRSEMNVSTLELGDSALYLCASSLQGGGANVLTFGAGSRLTVL.

The V call is TRBV9, the J call TRBJ1-2; D gene uncertain. The CDR3 spans 14 residues. Germline-derived CDR1 and CDR2 are SGDLS and YYNGEE. With 4 bases removed from V and 7 bases from J, the gap between germline ends came to 17 bases. CDR3 region: CASSPRTAMGGYTF. The CDR3 DNA sequence: TGTGCCAGCAGCCCTAGGACTGCGATGGGTGGCTACACCTTC.

The genes are TRBV5-4 and TRBJ1-2; 9 bases fit TRBD1. Trimming at V came to 4 bases and at J to 4 bases, leaving 8 bases not matched to a gene. CDR1 is SGHNT and CDR2 is YYREEE in the germline V gene (reference sequence). The CDR3 length is 15 residues. The CDR3 sequence: CASSGPGQGGYGYTF. CDR3 in DNA: TGTGCCAGCAGCGGGCCGGGACAGGGAGGCTATGGCTACACCTTC.

This chain uses TRBV19 with TRBJ2-5; TRBD2 is a possible D gene (5 bases). Deletions cut 4 bases from V and 9 bases from J, with 12 bases between. The CDR3 runs 12 residues. The germline V gene encodes CDR1 LNHDA and CDR2 SQIVND (reference sequence). In nucleotides, the CDR3 is TGTGCCAGTAGTACCTTCGGCGGGCCCCAGTACTTC. It translates to CASSTFGGPQYF.

This sequence joins TRBV24-1 and TRBJ1-1, with 9 bases matching TRBD1. V lost 4 bases to trimming and J lost 4 bases; unmatched junction nucleotides: 3. Germline V gives CDR1 KGHDR, CDR2 SFDVKD. CDR3 length equals 14 residues. This CDR3 is CATSDPTGGTEAFF. The CDR3 DNA sequence: TGTGCCACCAGTGACCCGACAGGGGGCACTGAAGCTTTCTTT.

V and J are TRBV9 and TRBJ2-1, with 11 bases fitting TRBD1. The CDR3 is 15 amino acids. V lost 4 bases, J lost 10 bases, and 10 bases stayed unmatched. The germline V gene encodes CDR1 SGDLS and CDR2 YYNGEE. In nucleotides, the CDR3 is TGTGCCAGCAGCTCCCGGACAGGGGGCTTTAGGGAGCAGTTCTTC. Encoded protein: CASSSRTGGFREQFF.

The J gene is TRBJ2-2, the V gene TRBV28; TRBD1 matches 7 bases. Germline lookup yields CDR1 MDHEN and CDR2 SYDVKM. V trimming: 6 bases; J trimming: 6 bases; junction bases outside the gene matches: 4. This CDR3 has 13 residues. CDR3: CASRTGYSGELFF. The CDR3 bases are TGTGCCAGCAGGACAGGGTACTCCGGGGAGCTGTTTTTT.

This clone was observed once. V is TRBV30 and J is TRBJ2-1, with a tentative D call TRBD2 (6 bases). The CDR3 covers 12 residues. The germline CDR1 and CDR2 sequences are GTSNPN and SVGIG (reference sequence). V lost 8 bases and J 9 bases, leaving 17 bases between the germline ends. CDR3 protein: CARLGLAREQFF. CDR3 sequence (DNA): TGTGCCCGCCTGGGCCTAGCGCGTGAGCAGTTCTTC.

This chain links TRBV10-3 with TRBJ2-7; unclear D gene. This CDR3 region has 12 residues. Trimming pared 4 bases from V and 4 bases from J, leaving 8 bases between. Germline V gives CDR1 ENHRY, CDR2 SYGVKD. The CDR3: CAISGNIYEQYF. CDR3 coding DNA: TGTGCCATCAGTGGTAACATTTACGAGCAGTACTTC.

This sequence joins TRBV19 and TRBJ1-1; 8 nucleotides line up with TRBD1. V lost 5 bases, J lost 1 base, and 6 bases stayed unmatched. CDR3 length: 15 residues. Germline V gene data show CDR1 as LNHDA and CDR2 as SQIVND (reference sequence). The CDR3 spells CASSPEGTGNTEAFF. In DNA, the CDR3 is TGTGCCAGTAGTCCAGAGGGGACAGGGAACACTGAAGCTTTCTTT.

The chain has TRBV28 and TRBJ1-1; D ambiguous. V was clipped by 8 bases and J by 3 bases, with 10 bases between them. The germline V gene has CDR1 MDHEN and CDR2 SYDVKM. The CDR3 extends over 12 amino acids. In DNA form, the CDR3 reads TGTGCCAGCGCACAGAGGGACACTGAAGCTTTCTTT. Its translation is CASAQRDTEAFF. Using reference TRBV28 and TRBJ1-1 for the parts outside the CDR3, the full variable domain is DVKVTQSSRYLVKRTGEKVFLECVQDMDHENMFWYRQDPGLGLRLIYFSYDVKMKEKGDIPEGYSVSREKKERFSLILESASTNQTSMYLCASAQRDTEAFFGQGTRLTVV.

The rearrangement links TRBV11-2 to TRBJ2-7; D perhaps matches TRBD2 (5 bases). V was trimmed by 5 bases and J by 6 bases, leaving 20 bases between them. Germline assignment: CDR1 SGHAT and CDR2 FQNNGV. The CDR3 runs 15 residues. The CDR3 DNA reads as TGTGCCAGCAGCCTACTAGGGCCGGGCGAAGGCGAGCAGTACTTC. It translates to CASSLLGPGEGEQYF.

This chain uses TRBV5-5 with TRBJ2-5; tentatively, D is TRBD1 (6 bases). The CDR3 runs 14 residues. V was pared by 5 bases and J by 2 bases, with 13 bases between. Germline assignment: CDR1 SGHKS and CDR2 YYEKEE (reference sequence). The CDR3: CASRIVDRQETQYF. In nucleotides, the CDR3 is TGTGCCAGCAGAATTGTGGACAGACAAGAGACCCAGTACTTC.

The J gene is TRBJ2-2, the V gene TRBV9; D gene uncertain. The CDR3 totals 12 residues. The V gene's germline CDR1 is SGDLS and CDR2 YYNGEE. V lost 3 bases, J lost 10 bases, and 10 bases lay in between. Here the CDR3 DNA reads TGTGCCAGCAGCGGAATGGCCGAGGAGCTGTTTTTT. Translating it yields CASSGMAEELFF.

This clone was seen a handful of times. The CDR3 loop is CASSQQGQVTGELFF. The CDR3 coding sequence is TGTGCCAGCAGCCAACAGGGACAGGTCACCGGGGAGCTGTTTTTT. The chain uses TRBV5-4 and TRBJ2-2; 8 bases map to TRBD1. CDR1 and CDR2 from the germline V gene are SGHNT and YYREEE (reference sequence). CDR3 length equals 15 residues. J was trimmed by 4 bases and V by 4 bases; bases with no gene match: 6. The variable domain in full, completed from reference TRBV5-4 and TRBJ2-2, reads ETGVTQSPTHLIKTRGQQVTLRCSSQSGHNTVSWYQQALGQGPQFIFQYYREEENGRGNFPPRFSGLQFPNYSSELNVNALELDDSALYLCASSQQGQVTGELFFGEGSRLTVL.